This is a list of T cell receptor beta chains from one sample in a study of T cells after yellow fever vaccination. Each CDR3 protein gets one entry after TCRdb re-called the 5' RACE reads with MiXCR. The sample has 450,000 to 550,000 distinct CDR3 sequences; over 15% are singletons. The material was PBMCs, obtained 15 days after the yellow fever booster vaccination. The source of these receptors is a man between 25 and 39 years old who received the YFV17D yellow fever vaccine. The CDR3 runs from the conserved cysteine through the conserved F or W. A row's size may be missing; if present it is once, few, many or a size class.

J	size	V	CDR3
TRBJ2-2	few	TRBV7-6	CASSLEGGENTGELFF
TRBJ2-5	NA	TRBV11-2	CASRRGKTQYF
TRBJ2-7	few	TRBV20-1	CSARDPGKGEQYF
TRBJ2-1	NA	TRBV10-3	CAISESGLADNNEQFF
TRBJ1-2	NA	TRBV7-2	CASSLVAETNYGYTF
TRBJ2-5	NA	TRBV6-1	CASRGTSGETQYF
TRBJ2-7	many	TRBV27	CASSWGVGPYEQYF
TRBJ2-1	NA	TRBV11-2	CASSLVPGHEQFF
TRBJ2-5	NA	TRBV7-2	CASSFGSKGEETQYF
TRBJ2-5	many	TRBV20-1	CSARDQTSGIETQYF
TRBJ2-7	once	TRBV30	CAWGYRAYEQYF
TRBJ1-1	NA	TRBV7-9	CASSLARGNAEAFF
TRBJ2-2	few	TRBV5-1	CASSSQVSTGELFF
TRBJ1-6	NA	TRBV20-1	CSASVRVTYNSPLHF
TRBJ2-7	many	TRBV20-1	CSARSDSTEQYF
TRBJ2-1	NA	TRBV7-2	CASSLRPTYNEQFF
TRBJ2-2	NA	TRBV7-2	CASRTTGAGELFF
TRBJ2-6	NA	TRBV29-1	CISHNSGANVLTF
TRBJ2-1	few	TRBV20-1	CSARVLEEEQFF
TRBJ1-3	NA	TRBV5-1	CASSGGLAGAGNTIYF
TRBJ1-1	NA	TRBV28	CASTALGGAKAEAFF
TRBJ2-4	few	TRBV5-1	CASSWGTGGEIQYF
TRBJ2-5	NA	TRBV25-1	CASGTGSSQYF
TRBJ2-2	few	TRBV5-4	CASSPGGINGELFF
TRBJ1-1	many	TRBV7-8	CASSLLQGRDGNTEAFF
TRBJ2-1	NA	TRBV15	CATSREGTSGANEQFF
TRBJ2-7	NA	TRBV5-1	CASSAPGQGPYEQYF
TRBJ2-7	NA	TRBV25-1	CASSEFEVYEQYF
TRBJ2-1	NA	TRBV12-5	CASGLEYNEQFF
TRBJ1-2	NA	TRBV29-1	CSVVSETNYGYTF
TRBJ2-1	NA	TRBV5-1	CASNPTQWSYNEQFF
TRBJ2-1	NA	TRBV5-1	CASSSGTSGTNEQFF
TRBJ2-5	NA	TRBV29-1	CSVEGGPRETQYF
TRBJ2-7	NA	TRBV10-3	CAISELTPQEQYF
TRBJ2-4	NA	TRBV2	CASSEGHTGSRIQYF
TRBJ2-3	NA	TRBV5-1	CASGAGTTDTQYF
TRBJ1-1	NA	TRBV29-1	CSVAWTANTEAFF
TRBJ2-3	NA	TRBV19	CASSLRTGSARDTQYF
TRBJ2-1	few	TRBV11-2	CASSHGTSGLRSYNEQFF
TRBJ1-6	NA	TRBV6-6	CASSYSDSPLHF
TRBJ1-4	NA	TRBV29-1	CSAAGGATNEKLFF
TRBJ2-3	NA	TRBV5-6	CASSRSGLISTDTQYF
TRBJ2-7	NA	TRBV20-1	CSARTNNRGEQYF
TRBJ2-3	NA	TRBV11-2	CASRLVSGSKTDTQYF
TRBJ2-3	NA	TRBV5-8	CASSDRADTQYF